The 20 T cell receptor beta chains below come from one sample, sequenced in a study of T cell repertoires in cytomegalovirus infection. MiXCR, applied by TCRdb to the reads, yields one record per CDR3 protein. Of a few hundred thousand distinct CDR3 sequences listed, over 7.5% are singletons. Sequences were obtained from PBMCs. These receptors were obtained from a human donor in good health (CMV status not recorded). Some clones in this sample may be carry-over from other donors' samples.

This clonotype was detected ten times or more. This rearrangement joins TRBV7-2 to TRBJ2-2; 8 positions match TRBD2. CDR1 SGHTA and CDR2 FQGNSA come from the germline V gene. Trimming removed 4 bases from V and 5 bases from J; junction bases left unmatched: 3. The CDR3 contains 14 residues. In DNA form, the CDR3 reads TGTGCCAGCAGCTCACGCGGGGGGACCGGGGAGCTGTTTTTT. Protein sequence: CASSSRGGTGELFF.

This clonotype has more than one count but fewer than ten. The chain joins TRBV4-3 to TRBJ2-4; D unclear. V dropped 0 bases and J dropped 2 bases, with 11 bases sitting between them. The CDR3 extends over 16 amino acids. The V gene's germline CDR1 is LGHNA and CDR2 YSLEER. This chain's CDR3 is CASSQEDSGPKNIQYF. CDR3 nucleotides: TGCGCCAGCAGCCAAGAAGATTCCGGGCCCAAAAACATTCAGTACTTC.

This clonotype has ten or more counts. The chain recombines TRBV20-1 with TRBJ2-1, with D perhaps matching TRBD1 or TRBD2 (5 bases each). Germline CDR1 DFQATT, CDR2 SNEGSKA (reference sequence). Trimming took 4 bases from V and 0 from J, leaving 16 bases between them. The CDR3 consists of 16 residues. Here the CDR3 reads CSAKGTQAGSYNEQFF. DNA for the CDR3: TGCAGTGCTAAAGGGACCCAGGCCGGCTCCTACAATGAGCAGTTCTTC.

This clonotype was seen at least ten times. This chain joins TRBV29-1 and TRBJ2-3; possible D gene TRBD1, 6 bases. The CDR3 has 12 residues. Germline CDR1 is SQVTM and CDR2 is ANQGSEA. V dropped 6 bases and J dropped 6 bases, with 13 bases sitting between them. CDR3 nucleotides: TGCAGCGTCCCCCTGGGGGCGGATACGCAGTATTTT. Its translation: CSVPLGADTQYF.

This clonotype was picked up a small number of times. The chain has TRBV20-1 and TRBJ1-1; no clear D. This CDR3 is built from 14 residues. The germline gives CDR1 DFQATT, CDR2 SNEGSKA (reference sequence). V shed 2 bases and J shed 1 base, with 11 bases lying between them. The DNA for the CDR3 is TGCAGTGCTAGACGGGCGGCAACGAACACTGAAGCTTTCTTT. As protein: CSARRAATNTEAFF.

This clonotype was counted a few times. The chain links TRBV12-3 or TRBV12-4 to TRBJ1-5, with D hard to call. The CDR3 totals 13 residues. The V and J ends lost 5 bases and 2 bases respectively, with 7 bases between them. The CDR3 is CASSRMGNQPQHF. As DNA, the CDR3 is TGTGCCAGCAGTCGGATGGGCAATCAGCCCCAGCATTTT.

This clonotype has ten or more counts. The chain has TRBV7-2 and TRBJ2-7, with no clear D. The germline CDR1 and CDR2 sequences are SGHTA and FQGNSA. This CDR3 region has 17 residues. V was shortened by 5 bases and J by 0 bases, with 20 bases between the two germline ends. The chain's CDR3 is CASSPPRGKVGSYEQYF. In nucleotides, the CDR3 is TGTGCCAGCAGCCCCCCCCGTGGGAAGGTGGGCTCCTACGAGCAGTACTTC.

In its sample, this clonotype was seen many times. The chain couples TRBV10-3 to TRBJ1-1; D is undetermined. The CDR3 is 14 residues long. V lost 4 bases to trimming and J lost 1 base, with 10 bases between them. Germline V CDR1 and CDR2: ENHRY, SYGVKD. The CDR3 protein is CAISVGPPNTEAFF. CDR3 DNA sequence: TGTGCCATCAGTGTAGGACCGCCGAACACTGAAGCTTTCTTT.

This clonotype was observed a few times. J is TRBJ2-3 and V is TRBV6-2 or TRBV6-3; TRBD2 might be the D (6 bases). The CDR3 runs 15 residues. CDR1 is MNHEY and CDR2 is SVGEGT in the germline V gene. V lost 4 bases and J 5 bases, leaving 16 bases between the germline ends. The CDR3 coding sequence is TGTGCCAGCAGTTTCGGGGGAACGGGGGTAGATACGCAGTATTTT. It encodes CASSFGGTGVDTQYF.

This clonotype was detected many times. The rearrangement links TRBV6-5 to TRBJ2-7, with TRBD2 identical over 8 bases. J lost 5 bases, V lost 6 bases, and 6 bases had no gene match. Germline assignment: CDR1 MNHEY and CDR2 SVGAGI. The CDR3 length is 13 residues. The CDR3 DNA follows: TGTGCCAGCAGCTTGGCGGGGGGCCACGAGCAGTACTTC. It encodes CASSLAGGHEQYF.

The table lists this clonotype with many counts. The chain links TRBV7-9 to TRBJ2-5; TRBD1 might be the D (7 bases). This CDR3 contains 15 residues. Trimming took off 5 bases at V and 4 bases at J, with 17 bases between the two ends. Looked up from germline, CDR1 is SEHNR and CDR2 is FQNEAQ (reference sequence). CDR3 in DNA: TGTGCCAGCAGCCAGGGGGGAGTCCAGGGAGAGACCCAGTACTTC. The encoded protein is CASSQGGVQGETQYF.

This clonotype has more than one count but fewer than ten. J is TRBJ2-7 and V is TRBV4-3, with unresolved D. Germline loops: CDR1 LGHNA, CDR2 YSLEER. The CDR3 is made up of 13 amino acids. The V gene lost 4 bases and the J gene lost 3 bases, with 10 bases spanning the gap. In nucleotides, the CDR3 is TGCGCCAGCAGCCCCAACCCGAGCTACGAGCAGTACTTC. It encodes CASSPNPSYEQYF.

The sample holds a few counts of this clonotype. This chain joins TRBV7-8 and TRBJ2-1, with 10 nucleotides matching TRBD2. CDR3 size: 16 residues. From germline, CDR1 is SGHVS and CDR2 FQNEAQ. Trimming at V came to 6 bases and at J to 1 base, leaving 6 bases not matched to a gene. The CDR3 bases are TGTGCCAGCAGTCGAATACTAGCGGGATCCTACAATGAGCAGTTCTTC. Translation gives CASSRILAGSYNEQFF.

This clonotype showed up many times. This chain uses TRBV7-2 with TRBJ2-5; D is unclear. CDR3 length: 13 residues. Per the germline V gene, CDR1 is SGHTA and CDR2 is FQGNSA. Trimming shortened V by 4 bases and J by 1 base, and 7 bases separated the two germline ends. The CDR3 loop is CASSSDVQETQYF. The CDR3 nucleotides read TGTGCCAGCAGCTCCGACGTCCAAGAGACCCAGTACTTC. Filled out from reference TRBV7-2 and TRBJ2-5, the complete variable domain reads GAGVSQSPSNKVTEKGKDVELRCDPISGHTALYWYRQSLGQGLEFLIYFQGNSAPDKSGLPSDRFSAERTGGSVSTLTIQRTQQEDSAVYLCASSSDVQETQYFGPGTRLLVL.

This clonotype was picked up a small number of times. The rearrangement joins TRBV7-8 to TRBJ2-3; either TRBD1 or TRBD2 may supply D (5 bases each). The V gene's germline CDR1 is SGHVS and CDR2 FQNEAQ. The V end lost 0 bases, the J end lost 5 bases, and 15 bases lay between the germline ends. This CDR3 region has 16 residues. The CDR3 loop reads CASSLAPGLLRDTQYF. CDR3 nucleotides: TGTGCCAGCAGCTTAGCGCCGGGGCTGTTAAGAGATACGCAGTATTTT.

This clonotype occurred a few times. For the CDR3, the DNA is TGCAGTGCTAGAGATGGGTCAGGGGTGAGAGGCTACACCTTC. It yields the protein CSARDGSGVRGYTF. The V gene is TRBV20-1, the J gene TRBJ1-2; the D gene is possibly TRBD1 (6 bases). Germline CDR1 and CDR2: DFQATT and SNEGSKA (reference sequence). V gave up 0 bases and J gave up 8 bases, with 16 bases separating them. The CDR3 is 14 residues long.

The table lists this clonotype with many counts. The J gene is TRBJ2-1, the V gene TRBV5-6; 14 bases agree with TRBD2. This CDR3 has 21 residues. Unmatched junction bases numbered 15, after V lost 4 bases and J lost 0 bases. CDR1 is SGHDT, CDR2 YYEEEE, per germline. CDR3 amino acids: CASSHTLGLAGGHSSYNEQFF. The CDR3, as DNA: TGTGCCAGCAGCCACACCCTCGGACTAGCGGGGGGCCACAGCTCCTACAATGAGCAGTTCTTC.

This clonotype occurred many times. The chain carries TRBV5-5 and TRBJ2-2, with 7 positions matching TRBD1. Trimming took 0 bases from V and 3 from J; bases not matched to a gene: 11. CDR1 is SGHKS and CDR2 is YYEKEE in the germline V gene (reference sequence). CDR3 length: 18 residues. DNA of the CDR3: TGTGCCAGCAGCTTGGAAGGGGGCGCTGATTTTTACACCGGGGAGCTGTTTTTT. Amino acids: CASSLEGGADFYTGELFF.

The rearrangement links TRBV28 to TRBJ1-5; D ambiguous. Germline values: CDR1 MDHEN, CDR2 SYDVKM. This CDR3 spans 17 amino acids. Trimming took 6 bases from V and 7 from J, leaving 25 bases between them. CDR3 loop: CASSTGSLRAREQPQHF. The CDR3 region has the DNA TGTGCCAGCAGCACGGGATCTCTGCGGGCTCGGGAGCAGCCCCAGCATTTT.

The sample holds a few counts of this clonotype. This rearrangement joins TRBV7-9 to TRBJ2-1; D might be TRBD1 or TRBD2, each matching 5 bases. V was trimmed by 5 bases and J by 3 bases, leaving 17 bases between them. Germline CDR1 and CDR2: SEHNR and FQNEAQ (reference sequence). The length of the CDR3 is 16 residues. The CDR3 coding sequence is TGTGCCAGCAGCCGCAACGGGTTGGGGGTCTACAATGAGCAGTTCTTC. Translating it yields CASSRNGLGVYNEQFF.